This passage covers 16 T cell receptor beta chains from one sample sequenced in a study of blood T cell repertoires in COVID-19. The table came from immunoSEQ multiplex PCR; TCRdb's copy has only in-frame clones and leaves some out. The sample includes around 74,000 clones, 90% seen only once; the top ten take about 17%. Sequenced: peripheral blood. The source of these receptors is a woman older than 75 with active or convalescent COVID-19.

The chain employs TRBV27 and TRBJ2-1; 11 bases line up with TRBD2. Looked up from germline, CDR1 is MNHEY and CDR2 is SMNVEV (reference sequence). This CDR3 spans 17 amino acids. The ends lost 0 bases at V and 5 bases at J; junction bases unmatched: 6. The CDR3 DNA reads as TGTGCCAGCAGTTTATCCCTAGCGGGGGGCAAGAACAATGAGCAGTTCTTC. The encoded protein is CASSLSLAGGKNNEQFF.

V and J are TRBV27 and TRBJ1-1; no reliable D call. CDR3 size: 13 residues. The V gene's germline CDR1 is MNHEY and CDR2 SMNVEV (reference sequence). The ends were cut back, 2 bases at V and 8 bases at J, with 12 bases in the middle. The CDR3 reads CASSLSSVGEAFF. Here the CDR3 DNA reads TGTGCCAGCAGTTTAAGTTCGGTGGGCGAAGCTTTCTTT.

The count of this clone is one. The V call is TRBV18, the J call TRBJ1-5; no clear D. Germline CDR1 KGHSH, CDR2 LQKENI. V dropped 2 bases and J dropped 4 bases, with 12 bases sitting between them. CDR3 length: 15 residues. In nucleotides, the CDR3 is TGTGCCAGCTCACCAGGACTTTCTTGGAATCAGCCCCAGCATTTT. This codes for CASSPGLSWNQPQHF.

The chain has TRBV4-1 and TRBJ2-6; 7 bases match TRBD1. The V gene end was trimmed by 4 bases and the J gene end by 0 bases; junction bases not matched to a gene: 18. Per the germline V gene, CDR1 is MGHRA and CDR2 is YSYEKL. This CDR3 comprises 21 residues. The CDR3 DNA reads as TGCGCCAGCAGCCTTTCAGTGGGGCTACAGGGGCAGATCTCTGGGGCCAACGTCCTGACTTTC. Its protein is CASSLSVGLQGQISGANVLTF.

This clone has just a few counts. CDR3: CASRRQQSSYEQYF. As DNA, the CDR3 is TGTGCCAGCAGAAGACAGCAGAGCTCCTACGAGCAGTACTTC. The chain employs TRBV28 and TRBJ2-7; weak D call: TRBD1 (5 bases). Deletions cut 6 bases from V and 0 bases from J, with 12 bases between. The CDR3 consists of 14 residues. Germline loops: CDR1 MDHEN, CDR2 SYDVKM. Full variable domain (outside the CDR3, taken from reference TRBV28 and TRBJ2-7): DVKVTQSSRYLVKRTGEKVFLECVQDMDHENMFWYRQDPGLGLRLIYFSYDVKMKEKGDIPEGYSVSREKKERFSLILESASTNQTSMYLCASRRQQSSYEQYFGPGTRLTVT.

The CDR3 DNA reads as TGTGCCAGCAGCCTGACAGGGGGTAGAAATGGCTACACCTTC. Protein: CASSLTGGRNGYTF. The chain couples TRBV6-2 or TRBV6-3 to TRBJ1-2, with 9 positions matching TRBD1. After removal of 6 bases from V and 6 bases from J, the junction contained 8 bases not matched to a gene. The germline CDR1 and CDR2 sequences are MNHEY and SVGEGT. The CDR3 runs 14 residues.

The rearrangement joins TRBV21-1 to TRBJ1-2; TRBD1, the D gene given by the table, was not confirmed from the DNA. TRBV21-1 is listed as a pseudogene. The CDR3 is 15 amino acids. CDR3 sequence (DNA): TGTGCCAGCAGCAAAGCGCGTGACAGGAACTATGGCTACACCTTC. Translated, it gives CASSKARDRNYGYTF.

The chain uses TRBV13 and TRBJ1-6; 8 bases agree with TRBD1. Losses at the gene ends were 5 bases for V and 16 bases for J; bases not matched to a gene: 19. Germline-derived CDR1 and CDR2 are PRHDT and FYEKMQ (reference sequence). The CDR3 runs to 16 residues. The CDR3 sequence: CASSPGQGRAGGGLHF. CDR3 nucleotides: TGTGCCAGCAGCCCTGGACAGGGCAGAGCAGGAGGGGGGCTCCACTTT. The full variable domain, completed using reference TRBV13 and TRBJ1-6, is AAGVIQSPRHLIKEKRETATLKCYPIPRHDTVYWYQQGPGQDPQFLISFYEKMQSDKGSIPDRFSAQQFSDYHSELNMSSLELGDSALYFCASSPGQGRAGGGLHFGNGTRLTVT.

The chain links TRBV6-6 to TRBJ2-1, with 7 bases fitting TRBD1. J was trimmed by 7 bases and V by 8 bases; bases with no gene match: 11. The germline V gene encodes CDR1 MNHNY and CDR2 SVGAGI (reference sequence). CDR3 length: 14 residues. The CDR3, as DNA: TGTGCCAGCGACAAGAGGGGGCGCCGGAATGAGCAGTTCTTC. It translates to CASDKRGRRNEQFF.

This CDR3 reads CASSSGTGVAYEQYF. The CDR3 DNA follows: TGTGCCAGCAGTTCGGGGACAGGGGTCGCCTACGAGCAGTACTTC. The chain combines TRBV6-6 with TRBJ2-7, with 10 bases fitting TRBD1. Trimming took 4 bases from V and 2 from J; bases not matched to a gene: 5. CDR1 is MNHNY, CDR2 SVGAGI, per germline (reference sequence). This CDR3 contains 15 residues.

V is TRBV28 and J is TRBJ2-7; 7 positions agree with TRBD2. J gave up 7 bases and V 1 base, and 4 bases lay outside the gene matches. CDR1 is MDHEN, CDR2 SYDVKM, per germline. The CDR3 consists of 13 residues. CDR3 loop: CASSLLWGGEQYF. The CDR3 region has the DNA TGTGCCAGCAGTTTATTATGGGGGGGTGAGCAGTACTTC.

The chain carries TRBV6-5 and TRBJ1-6; no clear D. Germline V CDR1 and CDR2: MNHEY, SVGAGI. V shed 6 bases and J shed 7 bases, with 13 bases lying between them. The CDR3 length is 14 residues. For the CDR3, the DNA is TGTGCCAGCAGGACCCACGGAGGCAATTCACCCCTCCACTTT. Translated, it gives CASRTHGGNSPLHF.

The chain joins TRBV6-5 to TRBJ1-2; tentatively, D is TRBD1 (6 bases). CDR1 MNHEY and CDR2 SVGAGI come from the germline V gene. The CDR3 covers 15 residues. The ends were cut back, 7 bases at V and 0 bases at J, with 15 bases in the middle. In DNA form, the CDR3 reads TGTGCCAGCACTTCAGGGGTACAAGCTAACTATGGCTACACCTTC. Amino acids: CASTSGVQANYGYTF.

This clone was counted a single time. The rearrangement joins TRBV6-5 to TRBJ1-1, with 10 nucleotides matching TRBD1. Germline V gene data show CDR1 as MNHEY and CDR2 as SVGAGI. This CDR3 comprises 14 residues. With V trimmed by 6 bases and J by 6 bases, 7 bases remained unmatched. This CDR3 reads CASSPDRGLAEAFF. The CDR3 DNA follows: TGTGCCAGCAGCCCAGACAGGGGGCTGGCTGAAGCTTTCTTT.

The rearrangement uses TRBV19 and TRBJ1-5; the D gene is possibly TRBD1 (5 bases). V gave up 7 bases and J gave up 3 bases, with 13 bases separating them. The CDR3 contains 14 residues. The germline CDR1 and CDR2 sequences are LNHDA and SQIVND (reference sequence). The CDR3 loop reads CASNQDTLNQPQHF. In DNA, the CDR3 is TGTGCCAGTAACCAGGACACCCTCAATCAGCCCCAGCATTTT.

The V gene is TRBV4-1, the J gene TRBJ1-6; the D gene is possibly TRBD1 (6 bases). The CDR3 totals 16 residues. Between the trimmed V and J ends, which lost 1 base and 7 bases, there was a span of 14 bases. Germline CDR1 and CDR2: MGHRA and YSYEKL. Here the CDR3 reads CASSQVLGQQNSPLHF. The CDR3 DNA follows: TGCGCCAGCAGCCAAGTTTTAGGACAGCAAAATTCACCCCTCCACTTT.